The present TCR beta chain was sequenced within a study of OX40 agonist ivuxolimab in advanced cancers. TCRdb keeps only in-frame clones here, not all; method: immunoSEQ multiplex PCR. The sample lists some 50,000 clones, about 88% occurring once. Patients who had autoimmune disease history or got systemic immunosuppression were left out. Germline V gene sequence: CDR1 WSHSY, CDR2 SAAADI. The V gene lost 3 bases and the J gene lost 5 bases, with 7 bases spanning the gap. CDR3 length: 13 amino acids. The chain combines TRBV10-2 with TRBJ1-4; D is unclear. This receptor was taken from an adult with an advanced solid tumor such as melanoma, head and neck, liver or kidney cancer. This specimen consisted of CD4+ or CD8+ T cells sorted from blood, obtained in a trial of the OX40 agonist ivuxolimab. CDR3 in DNA: TGCGCCAGCAGTGATTACCTGAATGAAAAACTGTTTTTT. Its protein is CASSDYLNEKLFF.